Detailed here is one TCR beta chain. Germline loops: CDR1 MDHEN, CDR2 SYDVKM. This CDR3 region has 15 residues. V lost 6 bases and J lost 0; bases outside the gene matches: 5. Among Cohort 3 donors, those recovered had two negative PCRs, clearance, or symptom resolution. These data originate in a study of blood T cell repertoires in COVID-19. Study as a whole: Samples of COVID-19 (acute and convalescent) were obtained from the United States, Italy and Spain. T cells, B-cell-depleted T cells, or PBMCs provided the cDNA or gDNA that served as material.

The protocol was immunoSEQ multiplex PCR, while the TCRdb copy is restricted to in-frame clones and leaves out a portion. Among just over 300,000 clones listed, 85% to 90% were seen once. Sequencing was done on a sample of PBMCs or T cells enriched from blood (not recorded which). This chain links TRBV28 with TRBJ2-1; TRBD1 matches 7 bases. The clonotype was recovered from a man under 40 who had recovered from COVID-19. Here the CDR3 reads CASSKTGFSYNEQFF. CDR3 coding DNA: TGTGCCAGCAGCAAGACAGGGTTCTCCTACAATGAGCAGTTCTTC.